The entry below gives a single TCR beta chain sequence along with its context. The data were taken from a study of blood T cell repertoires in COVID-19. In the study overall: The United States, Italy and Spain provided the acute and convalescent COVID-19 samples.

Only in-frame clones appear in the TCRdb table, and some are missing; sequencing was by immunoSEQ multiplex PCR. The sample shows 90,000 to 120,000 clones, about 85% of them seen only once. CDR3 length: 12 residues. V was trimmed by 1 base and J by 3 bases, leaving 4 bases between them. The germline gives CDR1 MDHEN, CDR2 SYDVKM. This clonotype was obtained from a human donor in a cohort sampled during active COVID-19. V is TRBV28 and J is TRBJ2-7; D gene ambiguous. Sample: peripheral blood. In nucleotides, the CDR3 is TGTGCCAGCAGTTTATCCCTCTACGAGCAGTACTTC. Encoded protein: CASSLSLYEQYF.